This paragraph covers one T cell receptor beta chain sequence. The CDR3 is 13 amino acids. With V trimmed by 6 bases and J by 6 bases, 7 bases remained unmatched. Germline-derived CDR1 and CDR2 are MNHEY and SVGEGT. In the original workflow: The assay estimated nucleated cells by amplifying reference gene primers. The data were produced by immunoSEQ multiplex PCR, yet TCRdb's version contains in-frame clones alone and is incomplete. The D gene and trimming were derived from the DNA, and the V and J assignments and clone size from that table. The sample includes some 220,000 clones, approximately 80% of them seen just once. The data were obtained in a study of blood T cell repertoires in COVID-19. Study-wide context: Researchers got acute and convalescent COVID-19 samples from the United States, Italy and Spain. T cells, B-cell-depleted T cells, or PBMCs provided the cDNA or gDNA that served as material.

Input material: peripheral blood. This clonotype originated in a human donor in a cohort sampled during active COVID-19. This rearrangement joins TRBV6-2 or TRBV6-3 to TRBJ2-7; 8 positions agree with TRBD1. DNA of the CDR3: TGTGCCAGCAGCTGGGGACAGGTCCTCGAGCAGTACTTC. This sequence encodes CASSWGQVLEQYF.